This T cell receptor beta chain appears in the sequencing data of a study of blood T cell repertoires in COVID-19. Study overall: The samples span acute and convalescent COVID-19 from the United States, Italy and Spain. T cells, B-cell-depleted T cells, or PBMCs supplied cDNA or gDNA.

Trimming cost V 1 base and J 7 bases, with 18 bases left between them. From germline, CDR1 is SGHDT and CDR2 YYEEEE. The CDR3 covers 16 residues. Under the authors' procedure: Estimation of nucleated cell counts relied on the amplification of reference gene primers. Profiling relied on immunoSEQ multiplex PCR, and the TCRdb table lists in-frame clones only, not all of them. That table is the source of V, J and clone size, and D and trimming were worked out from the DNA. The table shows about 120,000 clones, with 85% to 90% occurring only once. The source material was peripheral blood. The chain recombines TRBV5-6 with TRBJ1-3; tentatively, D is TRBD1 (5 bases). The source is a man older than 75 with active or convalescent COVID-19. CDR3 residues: CASSLYGTGRANTIYF. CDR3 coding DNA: TGTGCCAGCAGCTTGTACGGGACTGGCAGGGCCAACACCATATATTTT.